This entry describes one T cell receptor beta chain. This specimen comes from a study of blood T cell repertoires in COVID-19. Study in general: The origin of the acute and convalescent COVID-19 samples was the United States, Italy and Spain. Sources were T cells, B-cell-depleted T cells, or PBMCs; the material itself was cDNA or gDNA.

The germline V gene encodes CDR1 MNHEY and CDR2 SMNVEV (reference sequence). The CDR3 runs to 12 residues. V dropped 5 bases and J dropped 10 bases, with 12 bases sitting between them. Original processing notes: Reference gene primers were amplified, and this amplification served to estimate nucleated cell counts. Libraries were prepared by immunoSEQ multiplex PCR; TCRdb keeps only in-frame clonotypes and omits some of them. V and J calls and clone size are given by that table; D and trimming were obtained from the DNA. This table holds roughly 160,000 clones, roughly 70% found once. The rearrangement uses TRBV27 and TRBJ2-1, with D unclear. The source of this sequence is a woman older than 75 with acute or convalescent COVID-19. Source material: peripheral blood. The CDR3 loop reads CASSPSLVEQFF. CDR3 sequence (DNA): TGTGCCAGCAGTCCGAGCCTAGTAGAGCAGTTCTTC.